The T cell receptor beta chain described here comes from a study of blood T cell repertoires in COVID-19 (dated by TCRdb to about 2020). About the study as a whole: Samples from collaborators originated in the United States, Italy and Spain and spanned both the acute and convalescent phases of COVID-19. The material from the prospective study consisted of cDNA or gDNA derived from T cells, B-cell-depleted T cells, or PBMCs. Nearly every sample came with metadata listing a de-identified subject ID, COVID-19 status, age in years and sex. Subjects who had been exposed to COVID-19, were actively infected with it, or had recovered from it provided the deeply sampled blood TCRbeta repertoires that made up the dataset. The samples were drawn from the first 160 participants of the ongoing ImmuneRACE study and from 1,254 subjects provided by 6 global collaborators. Where available, HLA class I and class II types were taken from metadata supplied by the sample provider and were not determined by assay-based typing. The repertoires were released in a freely available public database intended as a resource for research on the immune response to SARS-CoV-2.

In the prospective study, participants were 18 to 89 years old, resided in approximately 25 geographic areas of the United States, and were enrolled through a virtual design. In the prospective study, cohorts were assigned on the basis of participant-reported clinical history obtained from a screening survey and a study questionnaire. Recovered participants in ImmuneRACE Cohort 3 were defined as having two consecutive negative NP/OP PCR tests, clearance from a healthcare professional, or resolution of symptoms. In the prospective study, whole blood, serum and a nasopharyngeal or oropharyngeal swab were collected from each participant by mobile phlebotomists. Participants in the prospective study had the option to provide additional blood draws and questionnaires over a roughly 2-month period. Before DNA extraction, prospective study blood samples were shipped either frozen or at room temperature.

As regards this clone: Its specific antigen is unknown. It has no much larger one-base neighbor in the sample; base qualities were not kept.

Paper-wide results and their limitations: How much clinical and demographic metadata was included differed by source and by participant, and the metadata was provided uncurated.

TCRbeta CDR3 regions were amplified from genomic DNA using the immunoSEQ Assay, a bias-controlled multiplex PCR. In the authors' own workflow: Nucleated cell counts per sample were estimated from amplification of reference gene primers within the assay. Sequence reads were collapsed and filtered to measure the absolute abundance of every unique TCRbeta CDR3 rearrangement. For each sample, productive Simpson clonality was calculated by taking the square root of Simpson's diversity index across productive rearrangements. TCRdb carries this immuneACCESS record with in-frame sequences only. Its versions omit some clonotypes, under half of them owing to an unresolved V gene in the studies checked, with the rest unexplained. That table supplies the V and J calls and clone size; D and trimming were determined from the DNA. The sample table contains 200,000 to 250,000 clones; only one count was recorded for around 88% of them. The ten biggest clones cover more than 2% of the sample.

For CDR1 and CDR2, the germline V gene (reference sequence) lists LGHDT and YNNKEL. Cut back by 0 bases and 11 bases, the V and J ends lie 10 bases apart. Inclusive of the bounding cysteine and phenylalanine, the CDR3 is 12 residues long. This entry keeps only the CDR3 DNA: 36 bases, framed from base 1. The sequencing input was PBMCs or T cells enriched from blood (not recorded which). This receptor was taken from a woman between 50 and 59 years old who had recovered from COVID-19. The chain is assembled from TRBV3-1 (or the pseudogene TRBV3-2) and TRBJ1-1; a tentative D call is TRBD1 (5 bases match). This receptor carries the CDR3 CASSQDARAAFF. The DNA sequence is TGTGCCAGCAGCCAAGATGCCAGGGCCGCTTTCTTT.